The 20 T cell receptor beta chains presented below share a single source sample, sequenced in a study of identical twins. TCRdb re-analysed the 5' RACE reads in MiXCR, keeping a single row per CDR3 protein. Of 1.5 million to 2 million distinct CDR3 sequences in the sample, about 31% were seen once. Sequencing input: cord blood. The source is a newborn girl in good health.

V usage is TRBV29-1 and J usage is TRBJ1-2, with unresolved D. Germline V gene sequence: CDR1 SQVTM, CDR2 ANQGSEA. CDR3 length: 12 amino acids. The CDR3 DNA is TGCAGGGGTGAGGGTCCCTTCTATGGCTACACCTTC. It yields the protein CRGEGPFYGYTF.

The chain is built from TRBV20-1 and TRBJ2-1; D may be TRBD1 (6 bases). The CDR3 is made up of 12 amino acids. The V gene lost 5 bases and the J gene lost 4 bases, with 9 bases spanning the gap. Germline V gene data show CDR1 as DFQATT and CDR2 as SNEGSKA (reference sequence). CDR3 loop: CSAVTGYNEQFF. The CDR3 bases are TGCAGTGCTGTTACAGGGTACAATGAGCAGTTCTTC.

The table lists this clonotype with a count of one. CDR3 protein: CASSFRLVLKNIQYF. The CDR3, as DNA: TGTGCCAGCAGTTTTCGGCTAGTTTTAAAAAACATTCAGTACTTC. V is TRBV12-3 or TRBV12-4 and J is TRBJ2-4; no clear D. The ends were cut back, 3 bases at V and 4 bases at J, with 13 bases in the middle. This CDR3 is built from 15 residues.

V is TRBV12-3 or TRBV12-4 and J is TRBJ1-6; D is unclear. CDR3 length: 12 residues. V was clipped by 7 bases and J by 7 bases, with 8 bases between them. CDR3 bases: TGTGCCAGCACCTTACAGAATTCACCCCTCCACTTT. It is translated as CASTLQNSPLHF.

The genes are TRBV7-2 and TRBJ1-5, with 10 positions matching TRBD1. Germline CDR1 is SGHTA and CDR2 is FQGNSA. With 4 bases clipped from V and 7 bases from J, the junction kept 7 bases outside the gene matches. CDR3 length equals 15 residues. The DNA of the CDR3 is TGTGCCAGCAGCTATAAAGGACAGGGGGGACAGCCCCAGCATTTT. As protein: CASSYKGQGGQPQHF. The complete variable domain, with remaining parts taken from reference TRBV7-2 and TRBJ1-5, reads GAGVSQSPSNKVTEKGKDVELRCDPISGHTALYWYRQSLGQGLEFLIYFQGNSAPDKSGLPSDRFSAERTGGSVSTLTIQRTQQEDSAVYLCASSYKGQGGQPQHFGDGTRLSIL.

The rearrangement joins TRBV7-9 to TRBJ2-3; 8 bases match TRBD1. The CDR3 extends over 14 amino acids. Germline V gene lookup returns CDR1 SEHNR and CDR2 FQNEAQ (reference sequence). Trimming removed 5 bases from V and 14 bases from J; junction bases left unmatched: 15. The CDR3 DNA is TGTGCCAGCAGCCCTGAATCCCGGACAGGGTTTGTGTATTTT. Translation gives CASSPESRTGFVYF.

This chain's CDR3 is CASSAIRALWTEAFF. CDR3 coding DNA: TGTGCCAGCTCAGCCATACGGGCCCTTTGGACTGAAGCTTTCTTT. The chain carries TRBV18 and TRBJ1-1; D is ambiguous. The length of the CDR3 is 15 residues. Trimming shortened V by 5 bases and J by 5 bases, and 18 bases separated the two germline ends. Germline V gene lookup returns CDR1 KGHSH and CDR2 LQKENI.

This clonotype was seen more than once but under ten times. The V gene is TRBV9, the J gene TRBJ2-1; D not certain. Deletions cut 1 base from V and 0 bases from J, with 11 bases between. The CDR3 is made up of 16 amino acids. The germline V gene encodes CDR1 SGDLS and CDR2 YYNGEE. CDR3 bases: TGTGCCAGCAGCGTAAATCGGAAGAGCTCCTACAATGAGCAGTTCTTC. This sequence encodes CASSVNRKSSYNEQFF.

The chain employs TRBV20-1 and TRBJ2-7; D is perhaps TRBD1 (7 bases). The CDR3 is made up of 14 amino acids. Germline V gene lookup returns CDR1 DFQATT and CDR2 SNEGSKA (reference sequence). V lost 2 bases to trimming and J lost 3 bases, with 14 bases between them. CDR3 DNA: TGCAGTGCTAGAAACCGGCAGGGGGGCTACGAGCAGTACTTC. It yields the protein CSARNRQGGYEQYF.

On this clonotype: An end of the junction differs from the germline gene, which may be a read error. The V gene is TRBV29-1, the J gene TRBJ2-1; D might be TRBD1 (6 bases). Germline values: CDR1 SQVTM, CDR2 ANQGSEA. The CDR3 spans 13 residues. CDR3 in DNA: TGCAGCGCTGAAGGACAGACCTACAATGAGCAGTTCTTC. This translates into CSAEGQTYNEQFF.

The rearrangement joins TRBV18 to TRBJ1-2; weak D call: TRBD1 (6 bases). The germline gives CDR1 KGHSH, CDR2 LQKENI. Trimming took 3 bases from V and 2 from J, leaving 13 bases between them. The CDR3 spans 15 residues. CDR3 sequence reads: CASSPRRDINYGYTF. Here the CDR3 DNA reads TGTGCCAGCTCACCTCGCCGGGACATCAACTATGGCTACACCTTC.

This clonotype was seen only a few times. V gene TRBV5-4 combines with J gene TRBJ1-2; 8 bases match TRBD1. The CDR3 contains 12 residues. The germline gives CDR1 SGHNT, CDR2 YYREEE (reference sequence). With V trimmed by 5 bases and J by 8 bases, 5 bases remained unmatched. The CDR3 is CASRNGQGGYTF. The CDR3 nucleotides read TGTGCCAGCAGGAACGGACAGGGAGGCTACACCTTC.

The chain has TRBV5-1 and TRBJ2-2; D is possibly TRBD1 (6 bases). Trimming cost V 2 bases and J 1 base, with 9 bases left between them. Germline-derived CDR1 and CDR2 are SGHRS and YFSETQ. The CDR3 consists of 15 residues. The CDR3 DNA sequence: TGCGCCAGCAGCTTTGACAGGAAGAACACCGGGGAGCTGTTTTTT. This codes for CASSFDRKNTGELFF.

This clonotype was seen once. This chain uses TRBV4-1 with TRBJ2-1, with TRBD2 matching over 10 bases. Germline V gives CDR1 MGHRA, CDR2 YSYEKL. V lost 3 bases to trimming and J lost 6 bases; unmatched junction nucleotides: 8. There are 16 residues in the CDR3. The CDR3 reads CASSQLLAGAFNEQFF. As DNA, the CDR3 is TGCGCCAGCAGCCAGCTGCTAGCGGGAGCCTTCAATGAGCAGTTCTTC.

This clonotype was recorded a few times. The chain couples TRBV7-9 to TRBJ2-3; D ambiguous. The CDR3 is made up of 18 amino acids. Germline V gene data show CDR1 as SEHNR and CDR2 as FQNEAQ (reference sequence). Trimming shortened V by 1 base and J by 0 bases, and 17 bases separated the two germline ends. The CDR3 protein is CASSLGGTAVPSTDTQYF. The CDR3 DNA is TGTGCCAGCAGCTTAGGCGGCACAGCTGTTCCCAGCACAGATACGCAGTATTTT.

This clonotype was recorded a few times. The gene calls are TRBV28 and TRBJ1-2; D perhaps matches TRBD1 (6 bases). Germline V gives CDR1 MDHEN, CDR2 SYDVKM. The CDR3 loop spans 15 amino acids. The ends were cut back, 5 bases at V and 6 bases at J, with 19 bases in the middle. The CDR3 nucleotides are TGTGCCAGCAGTCCGACGCCTGGAGGGGGTAATGGCTACACCTTC. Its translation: CASSPTPGGGNGYTF.

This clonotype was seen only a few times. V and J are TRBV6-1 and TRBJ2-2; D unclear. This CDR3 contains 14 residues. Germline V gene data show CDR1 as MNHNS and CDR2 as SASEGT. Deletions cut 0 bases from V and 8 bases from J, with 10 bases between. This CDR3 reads CASSEAVRVGELFF. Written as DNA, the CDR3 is TGTGCCAGCAGTGAAGCTGTTAGGGTAGGGGAGCTGTTTTTT.

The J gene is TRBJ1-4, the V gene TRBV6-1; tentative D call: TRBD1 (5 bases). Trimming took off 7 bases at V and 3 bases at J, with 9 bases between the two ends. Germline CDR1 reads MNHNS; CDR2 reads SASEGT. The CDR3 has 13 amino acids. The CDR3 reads CASTRGANEKLFF. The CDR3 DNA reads TGTGCCAGCACGCGGGGGGCTAATGAAAAACTGTTTTTT.

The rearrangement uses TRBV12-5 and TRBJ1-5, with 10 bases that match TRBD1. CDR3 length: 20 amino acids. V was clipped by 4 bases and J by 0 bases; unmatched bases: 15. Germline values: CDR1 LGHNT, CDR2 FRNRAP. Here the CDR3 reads CASGSLSGTGERHSNQPQHF. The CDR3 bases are TGTGCTAGTGGTTCCCTATCCGGGACAGGGGAGCGGCATAGCAATCAGCCCCAGCATTTT.

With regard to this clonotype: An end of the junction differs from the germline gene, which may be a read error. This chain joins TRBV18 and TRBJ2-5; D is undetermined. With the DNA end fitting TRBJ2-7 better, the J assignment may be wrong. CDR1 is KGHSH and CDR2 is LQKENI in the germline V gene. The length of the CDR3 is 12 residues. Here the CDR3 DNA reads TGTGCCGGCTCACCACCGGCCGACGAGCAGTACTTC. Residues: CAGSPPADEQYF.